These 28 T cell receptor beta chains came from one sample sequenced in a study of blood T cell repertoires in COVID-19. The data were produced by immunoSEQ multiplex PCR, yet TCRdb's version contains in-frame clones alone and is incomplete. The repertoire holds a few hundred thousand clones, with approximately 87% as singletons. The sample consisted of peripheral blood. The origin of the receptors is a woman aged 45-65 years with acute or convalescent COVID-19.

The rearrangement joins TRBV28 to TRBJ2-7, with TRBD1 matching 8 bases. CDR3 size: 15 residues. Losses at the gene ends were 5 bases for V and 2 bases for J; bases not matched to a gene: 8. Germline loops: CDR1 MDHEN, CDR2 SYDVKM. This chain's CDR3 is CASSSGQGVAYEQYF. CDR3 nucleotides: TGTGCCAGCAGTAGCGGACAGGGCGTGGCCTACGAGCAGTACTTC. Together with reference TRBV28 and TRBJ2-7, the CDR3 gives the full variable domain: DVKVTQSSRYLVKRTGEKVFLECVQDMDHENMFWYRQDPGLGLRLIYFSYDVKMKEKGDIPEGYSVSREKKERFSLILESASTNQTSMYLCASSSGQGVAYEQYFGPGTRLTVT.

This clone was counted a few times. The chain carries TRBV11-2 and TRBJ2-3; 8 bases match TRBD2. This CDR3 has 16 amino acids. Trimming removed 5 bases from V and 2 bases from J; junction bases left unmatched: 9. From germline, CDR1 is SGHAT and CDR2 FQNNGV. For the CDR3, the DNA is TGTGCCAGCAGCCCAACTAGCGGTGGATACACAGATACGCAGTATTTT. Residues: CASSPTSGGYTDTQYF.

The chain is built from TRBV21-1 and TRBJ2-5; the D call of TRBD2 is as the table states it, not checked on the DNA. TRBV21-1 constitutes a pseudogene. CDR3 length equals 15 residues. The CDR3 DNA reads TGTGCCAGCAGCAAAGGGCGAGCGGGAGAGGGGACCCAGTACTTC. Residues: CASSKGRAGEGTQYF.

CDR3 protein: CAISASFLAGRSEQFF. CDR3 DNA: TGTGCCATCAGTGCCTCCTTCCTAGCGGGGAGGAGTGAGCAGTTCTTC. The chain has TRBV10-3 and TRBJ2-1; the match to TRBD2 covers 9 bases. V trimming: 4 bases; J trimming: 9 bases; junction bases outside the gene matches: 13. This CDR3 is 16 amino acids long. The germline CDR1 and CDR2 sequences are ENHRY and SYGVKD.

J is TRBJ2-7 and V is TRBV7-8, with D perhaps matching TRBD1 (5 bases). Germline-derived CDR1 and CDR2 are SGHVS and FQNEAQ. V lost 1 base and J 6 bases, leaving 16 bases between the germline ends. This CDR3 spans 15 amino acids. This CDR3 reads CASSLDRGLMGEQYF. CDR3 sequence (DNA): TGTGCCAGCAGCTTAGATAGGGGCTTGATGGGCGAGCAGTACTTC.

The chain carries TRBV19 and TRBJ1-6; D is perhaps TRBD1 (5 bases). Between the trimmed V and J ends, which lost 7 bases and 9 bases, there was a span of 19 bases. CDR3 length: 15 residues. CDR1 LNHDA and CDR2 SQIVND come from the germline V gene (reference sequence). CDR3 coding DNA: TGTGCCAGTACCGTCACAGCGGGGGGGGGTTCACCCCTCCACTTT. Its translation: CASTVTAGGGSPLHF.

V usage is TRBV5-1 and J usage is TRBJ2-2; perhaps TRBD2 as D (6 bases). CDR1 is SGHRS and CDR2 is YFSETQ in the germline V gene. V dropped 0 bases and J dropped 5 bases, with 14 bases sitting between them. The CDR3 runs to 16 residues. The CDR3 reads CASSLAPGDGTGELFF. CDR3 sequence (DNA): TGCGCCAGCAGCTTGGCCCCGGGGGATGGTACCGGGGAGCTGTTTTTT.

For the CDR3, the DNA is TGTGCCACCAGTGATCCAGGCGGGAGTCGTAAAGAGACCCAGTACTTC. Translation: CATSDPGGSRKETQYF. V gene TRBV24-1 combines with J gene TRBJ2-5; TRBD2 matches at 7 bases. V lost 3 bases, J lost 3 bases, and 9 bases stayed unmatched. The CDR3 totals 16 residues. CDR1 KGHDR and CDR2 SFDVKD come from the germline V gene.

The gene calls are TRBV27 and TRBJ2-4; 9 nucleotides align to TRBD2. Germline CDR1 reads MNHEY; CDR2 reads SMNVEV (reference sequence). The CDR3 is 14 amino acids. Trimming at V came to 5 bases and at J to 9 bases, leaving 8 bases not matched to a gene. The CDR3 coding sequence is TGTGCCAGCAGTCCTAGCGGGATGGGAGGCATTCAGTACTTC. This gives the protein CASSPSGMGGIQYF.

This chain uses TRBV30 with TRBJ2-7; 9 bases agree with TRBD1. V was clipped by 0 bases and J by 3 bases; unmatched bases: 6. The CDR3 runs 15 residues. Germline CDR1 GTSNPN, CDR2 SVGIG (reference sequence). The CDR3 is CAWSVGTGIIYEQYF. The CDR3 nucleotides read TGTGCCTGGAGTGTGGGGACAGGGATCATCTACGAGCAGTACTTC.

This clone was detected only once. The gene calls are TRBV7-2 and TRBJ1-5; 8 nucleotides align to TRBD1. In germline, CDR1 is SGHTA, CDR2 FQGNSA. V was pared by 6 bases and J by 6 bases, with 13 bases of the junction left unmatched. CDR3 size: 16 residues. The CDR3 loop is CASSTTGGGNGQPQHF. The CDR3 DNA follows: TGTGCCAGCAGTACCACAGGGGGGGGAAACGGTCAGCCCCAGCATTTT.

With respect to this clone: This same CDR3 is encoded by further DNA sequences in the sample. The chain recombines TRBV3-1 (or the pseudogene TRBV3-2) with TRBJ2-7, with 7 bases matching TRBD1. This CDR3 contains 14 residues. The J segment lost 2 bases and the V segment lost 1 base, leaving 2 bases of the junction unmatched. Germline V gives CDR1 LGHDT, CDR2 YNNKEL (reference sequence). CDR3 coding DNA: TGTGCCAGCAGCCAAGGGACAGGAACCTACGAGCAGTACTTC. Protein: CASSQGTGTYEQYF.

The chain links TRBV27 to TRBJ2-3; 10 bases are shared with TRBD2. Germline CDR1 reads MNHEY; CDR2 reads SMNVEV (reference sequence). This CDR3 contains 15 residues. V dropped 7 bases and J dropped 5; count of bases not matched to a gene: 9. In nucleotides, the CDR3 is TGTGCCAGCACTACCCTAGCGGGAGTTTTAGATACGCAGTATTTT. Translating it yields CASTTLAGVLDTQYF.

This clone has a single count. The chain carries TRBV5-3 and TRBJ2-1; 7 bases match TRBD2. TRBV5-3 is an open reading frame whose function is uncertain. The CDR3 has 13 amino acids. V lost 3 bases to trimming and J lost 6 bases; unmatched junction nucleotides: 3. Here the CDR3 reads CARSSGLFNEQFF. The CDR3 nucleotides are TGTGCCAGAAGCTCGGGACTATTCAATGAGCAGTTCTTC.

This clone was picked up one time. The rearrangement joins TRBV4-2 to TRBJ2-7, with D maybe TRBD2 (5 bases). CDR1 LGHNA and CDR2 YNFKEQ come from the germline V gene. This CDR3 comprises 16 residues. The V gene lost 0 bases and the J gene lost 2 bases, with 14 bases spanning the gap. CDR3 in amino acids: CASSQELSSGPYEQYF. Written as DNA, the CDR3 is TGTGCCAGCAGCCAAGAACTTTCCAGCGGACCCTACGAGCAGTACTTC.

V is TRBV7-3 and J is TRBJ2-7; possibly TRBD1 for D (5 bases). The germline V and J ends were trimmed by 8 bases and 4 bases, with 18 bases remaining between them. Germline CDR1 is SGHTA and CDR2 is FQGTGA. The CDR3 has 14 residues. The chain's CDR3 is CASSPVAGNYEQYF. The CDR3 DNA reads as TGTGCCAGCTCCCCCGTGGCAGGGAATTACGAGCAGTACTTC.

The chain combines TRBV3-1 (or the pseudogene TRBV3-2) with TRBJ2-5; a possible D gene is TRBD2 (5 bases). V shed 6 bases and J shed 5 bases, with 19 bases lying between them. Germline V gene lookup returns CDR1 LGHDT and CDR2 YNNKEL (reference sequence). The CDR3 runs 15 residues. The DNA of the CDR3 is TGTGCCAGCAGTCCGCGGGTCCAGACGGGGGAGACCCAGTACTTC. Residues: CASSPRVQTGETQYF.

CDR3 amino acids: CASSFDSNNEQFF. The CDR3 DNA reads TGTGCCAGCAGCTTCGACTCTAATAATGAGCAGTTCTTC. This chain joins TRBV5-6 and TRBJ2-1; D is undetermined. Trimming shortened V by 2 bases and J by 7 bases, and 10 bases separated the two germline ends. The CDR3 is 13 residues long. In germline, CDR1 is SGHDT, CDR2 YYEEEE.

This chain connects TRBV7-2 to TRBJ2-5; tentative D call: TRBD2 (6 bases). V dropped 6 bases and J dropped 5 bases, with 16 bases sitting between them. The CDR3 sequence is 14 residues long. CDR1 and CDR2 from the germline V gene are SGHTA and FQGNSA. The CDR3 here is CASRHGTLLETQYF. CDR3 nucleotide sequence: TGTGCCAGCAGACACGGGACTCTTCTTGAGACCCAGTACTTC.

This clone has more than one count but fewer than ten. The chain has TRBV19 and TRBJ2-7; TRBD1 matches 7 bases. V was pared by 3 bases and J by 3 bases, with 8 bases of the junction left unmatched. Germline CDR1 and CDR2: LNHDA and SQIVND (reference sequence). This CDR3 has 15 amino acids. In DNA form, the CDR3 reads TGTGCCAGTAGTATCACCGGGACAGATTTCTACGAGCAGTACTTC. This gives the protein CASSITGTDFYEQYF.

This clone occurred once. The CDR3 DNA is TGCGCCAGCAGCCAAGACCCTAGCGGGGAGACCCAGTACTTC. The encoded protein is CASSQDPSGETQYF. The chain joins TRBV4-3 to TRBJ2-5; 8 bases line up with TRBD2. Germline trimming cut 0 bases from V and 5 bases from J; bases unmatched to any gene: 2. Germline V gene sequence: CDR1 LGHNA, CDR2 YSLEER. The CDR3 has 14 amino acids.

The chain combines TRBV18 with TRBJ1-1; D is ambiguous. The germline V gene has CDR1 KGHSH and CDR2 LQKENI. The length of the CDR3 is 13 residues. Trimming pared 3 bases from V and 4 bases from J, leaving 9 bases between. The CDR3 bases are TGTGCCAGCTCACCCCCGGCGGGCACTGAAGCTTTCTTT. This sequence encodes CASSPPAGTEAFF. The variable domain in full, completed from reference TRBV18 and TRBJ1-1, reads NAGVMQNPRHLVRRRGQEARLRCSPMKGHSHVYWYRQLPEEGLKFMVYLQKENIIDESGMPKERFSAEFPKEGPSILRIQQVVRGDSAAYFCASSPPAGTEAFFGQGTRLTVV.

V gene TRBV6-4 combines with J gene TRBJ2-1, with 8 bases identical to TRBD2. Losses at the gene ends were 6 bases for V and 3 bases for J; bases not matched to a gene: 7. CDR3 length equals 15 residues. Germline CDR1 and CDR2: MRHNA and SNTAGT. In DNA, the CDR3 is TGTGCCAGCAGCGCGGGAGCGGGAGTCTACAATGAGCAGTTCTTC. Protein sequence: CASSAGAGVYNEQFF.

The CDR3 loop reads CASSLGAQNEKLFF. The CDR3, as DNA: TGCGCCAGCAGCTTGGGGGCACAGAATGAAAAACTGTTTTTT. J is TRBJ1-4 and V is TRBV5-1; the D is unclear. Germline lookup yields CDR1 SGHRS and CDR2 YFSETQ. Trimming left V 0 bases short and J 5 bases short, with 8 bases between. The CDR3 extends over 14 amino acids.

This clone was counted once. The chain has TRBV28 and TRBJ1-2, with TRBD1 identical over 9 bases. Looked up from germline, CDR1 is MDHEN and CDR2 is SYDVKM. CDR3 length equals 12 residues. The V gene end was trimmed by 10 bases and the J gene end by 5 bases; junction bases not matched to a gene: 5. The CDR3 sequence is CATRTGEYGYTF. The CDR3 DNA reads TGTGCCACCAGGACAGGGGAATATGGCTACACCTTC.

The chain uses TRBV28 and TRBJ2-5, with 9 bases that match TRBD1. This CDR3 spans 16 amino acids. Germline V gene data show CDR1 as MDHEN and CDR2 as SYDVKM. J was trimmed by 1 base and V by 5 bases; bases with no gene match: 8. The CDR3 DNA is TGTGCCAGCAGTCAGGGGGGGACAGGGCCCCAAGAGACCCAGTACTTC. Residues: CASSQGGTGPQETQYF.

On this clone itself: Other DNA sequences within the sample encode an identical CDR3. The chain combines TRBV18 with TRBJ1-1; D might be TRBD1 (5 bases). This CDR3 is built from 14 residues. V was cut by 3 bases and J by 4 bases, with 12 bases left in between. CDR1 is KGHSH and CDR2 is LQKENI in the germline V gene. Written as DNA, the CDR3 is TGTGCCAGCTCACCGAGTGTAGGGGCCACTGAAGCTTTCTTT. Translation: CASSPSVGATEAFF.

This clone was counted a single time. The chain uses TRBV28 and TRBJ2-5; TRBD1 aligns across 8 bases. Trimming took 5 bases from V and 7 from J; bases not matched to a gene: 24. The CDR3 contains 19 residues. Germline lookup yields CDR1 MDHEN and CDR2 SYDVKM. The CDR3 coding sequence is TGTGCCAGCAGTCCACGATCGCGGTGGGGACAGGCGAGCCTGGGGACCCAGTACTTC. This translates into CASSPRSRWGQASLGTQYF.